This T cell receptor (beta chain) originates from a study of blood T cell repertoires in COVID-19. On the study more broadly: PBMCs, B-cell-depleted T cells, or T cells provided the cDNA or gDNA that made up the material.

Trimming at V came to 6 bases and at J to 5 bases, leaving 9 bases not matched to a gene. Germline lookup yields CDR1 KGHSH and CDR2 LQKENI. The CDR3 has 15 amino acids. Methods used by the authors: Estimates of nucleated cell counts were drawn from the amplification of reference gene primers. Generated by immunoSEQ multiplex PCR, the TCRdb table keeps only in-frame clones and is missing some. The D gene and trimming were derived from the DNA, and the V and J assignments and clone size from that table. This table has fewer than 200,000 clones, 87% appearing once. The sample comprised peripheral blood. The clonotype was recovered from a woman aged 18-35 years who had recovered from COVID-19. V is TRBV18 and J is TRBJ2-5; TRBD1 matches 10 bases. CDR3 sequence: CASSPGQGLMETQYF. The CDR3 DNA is TGTGCCAGCTCTCCGGGACAGGGGTTAATGGAGACCCAGTACTTC.